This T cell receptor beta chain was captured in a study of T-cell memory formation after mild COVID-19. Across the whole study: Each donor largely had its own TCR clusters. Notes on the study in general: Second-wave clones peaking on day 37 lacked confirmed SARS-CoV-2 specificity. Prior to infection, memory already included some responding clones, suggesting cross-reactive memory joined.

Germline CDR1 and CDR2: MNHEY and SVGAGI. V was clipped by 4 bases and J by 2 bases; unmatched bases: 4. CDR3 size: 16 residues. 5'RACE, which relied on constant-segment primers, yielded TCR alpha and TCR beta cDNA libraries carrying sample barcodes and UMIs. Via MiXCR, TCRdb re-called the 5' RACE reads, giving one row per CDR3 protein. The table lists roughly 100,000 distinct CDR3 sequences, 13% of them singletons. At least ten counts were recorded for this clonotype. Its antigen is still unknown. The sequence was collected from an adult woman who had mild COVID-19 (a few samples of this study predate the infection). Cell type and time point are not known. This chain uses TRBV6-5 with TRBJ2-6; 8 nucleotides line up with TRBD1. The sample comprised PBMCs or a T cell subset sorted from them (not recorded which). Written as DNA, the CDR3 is TGTGCCAGCAGTTTGGACAGGGTCGCTGGGGCCAACGTCCTGACTTTC. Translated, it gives CASSLDRVAGANVLTF.